The clone carrying this T cell receptor (beta chain) was recorded once. There are 13 residues in the CDR3. Germline V lookup: CDR1 KGHDR, CDR2 SFDVKD. V lost 10 bases, J lost 1 base, and 12 bases lay in between. This sample was included in a study of blood T cell repertoires in COVID-19. Study-level information: Both acute and convalescent COVID-19 samples were obtained from the United States, Italy and Spain. In each case, the material was cDNA or gDNA derived from T cells, B-cell-depleted T cells, or PBMCs.

As handled by the study authors: Amplifying reference gene primers gave estimates of nucleated cell counts. Here immunoSEQ multiplex PCR was the method, and the copy in TCRdb shows in-frame clones only, minus some. V, J and clone size reflect that table, while D and trimming were determined from the DNA. The sample yields roughly 260,000 clones, around nine tenths seen once. This chain connects TRBV24-1 to TRBJ2-5; D is undetermined. The sequenced sample was peripheral blood. This TCR derives from a woman in her twenties or thirties with COVID-19, enrolled during active disease. The CDR3 spells CATQSSSQETQYF. The CDR3 DNA reads TGTGCCACTCAATCCAGTTCCCAAGAGACCCAGTACTTC.